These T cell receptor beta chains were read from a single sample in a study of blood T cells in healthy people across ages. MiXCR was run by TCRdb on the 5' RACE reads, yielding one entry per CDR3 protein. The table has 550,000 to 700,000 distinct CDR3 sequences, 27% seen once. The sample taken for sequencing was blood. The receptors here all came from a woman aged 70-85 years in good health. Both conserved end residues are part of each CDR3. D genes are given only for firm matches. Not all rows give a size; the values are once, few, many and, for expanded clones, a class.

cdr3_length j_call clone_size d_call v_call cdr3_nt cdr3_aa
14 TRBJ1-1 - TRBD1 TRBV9 TGTGCCAGCAGCGACCCCCGGACAGGAGGGGAAGCTTTCTTT CASSDPRTGGEAFF
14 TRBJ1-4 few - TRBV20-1 TGCAGTGCTAGAGAGGGACGGAATAATGAAAAACTGTTTTTT CSAREGRNNEKLFF
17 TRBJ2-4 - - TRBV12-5 TGTGCTAGTGGTCCCCCGGACAGCCTTTGGTCCAAAAACATTCAGTACTTC CASGPPDSLWSKNIQYF
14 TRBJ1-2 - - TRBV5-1 TGCGCCAGCAGCTTGATCCCGGGTAACTATGGCTACACCTTC CASSLIPGNYGYTF
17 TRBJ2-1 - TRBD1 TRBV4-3 TGCGCCAGCAGCCAATTGGGAAACAGGGGTTTCTACAATGAGCAGTTCTTC CASSQLGNRGFYNEQFF
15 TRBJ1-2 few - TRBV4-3 TGCGCCAGCAGCCCTTCGGGGGGCTCCCACTATGGCTACACCTTC CASSPSGGSHYGYTF
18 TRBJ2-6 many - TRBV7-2 TGTGCCAGCAGCTCAGCAGGGAGGTCCTACTCTGGGGCCAACGTCCTGACTTTC CASSSAGRSYSGANVLTF
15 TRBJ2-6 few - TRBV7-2 TGTGCCAGCAGCTTGTTAGATCCTGGGGCCAACGTCCTGACTTTC CASSLLDPGANVLTF
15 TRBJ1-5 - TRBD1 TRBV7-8 TGTGCCAGCAGCCCAAACACAGGGGACAATCAGCCCCAGCATTTT CASSPNTGDNQPQHF
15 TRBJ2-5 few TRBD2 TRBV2 TGTGCCAGCAGTGAAAGTGGGACTAGCGTTATCGTCATGTACTTC CASSESGTSVIVMYF
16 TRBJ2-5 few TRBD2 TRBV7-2 TGTGCCAGTCTTACAAGCTCCAGCGGGGGATATGAGACCCAGTACTTC CASLTSSSGGYETQYF
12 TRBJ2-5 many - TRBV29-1 TGCAGCGTTGAAAATCTAGGGCAGACCCAGTACTTC CSVENLGQTQYF
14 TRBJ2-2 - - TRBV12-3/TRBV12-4 TGTGCCAGCAGTAAGAGGGTTTGGACCGGGGAGCTGTTTTTT CASSKRVWTGELFF
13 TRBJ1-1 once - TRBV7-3 TGTGCCAGCAGCATCGACAGTAACACTGAAGCTTTCTTT CASSIDSNTEAFF
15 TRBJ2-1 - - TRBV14 TGTGCCAGCAGCCGGGGGCGGGGCCCATACAATGAGCAGTTCTTC CASSRGRGPYNEQFF
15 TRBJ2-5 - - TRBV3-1 TGTGCCAGCAGCCAAGGGGTGGGGGCCGGAGAGACCCAGTACTTC CASSQGVGAGETQYF
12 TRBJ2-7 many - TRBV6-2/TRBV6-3 TGTGCCAGCAGTTATACCTCCTACGAGCAGTACTTC CASSYTSYEQYF
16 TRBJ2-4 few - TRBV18 TGTGCCAGCTCACCAGTCGGAGGGCTTCCCAAAAACATTCAGTACTTC CASSPVGGLPKNIQYF
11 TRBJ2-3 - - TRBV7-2 TGTGCCAGCAGCCGGGGAGTTACGCAGTATTTT CASSRGVTQYF
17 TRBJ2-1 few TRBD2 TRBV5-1 TGCGCCAGCAGCTTGGGCCTTTCTAGCGGGGGGGGCAATGAGCAGTTCTTC CASSLGLSSGGGNEQFF